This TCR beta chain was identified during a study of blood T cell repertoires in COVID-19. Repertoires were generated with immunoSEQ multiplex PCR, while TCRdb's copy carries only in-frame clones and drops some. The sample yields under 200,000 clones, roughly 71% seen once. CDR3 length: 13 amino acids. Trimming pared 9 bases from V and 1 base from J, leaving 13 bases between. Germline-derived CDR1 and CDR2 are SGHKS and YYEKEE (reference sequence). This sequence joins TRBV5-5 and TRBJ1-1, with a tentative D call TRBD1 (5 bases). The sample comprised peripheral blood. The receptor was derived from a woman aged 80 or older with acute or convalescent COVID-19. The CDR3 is CATQEYWNTEAFF. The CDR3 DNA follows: TGTGCCACACAGGAGTACTGGAACACTGAAGCTTTCTTT.